This TCR beta chain was identified in a study of early stage breast cancer tumors. Study overall: ER+/PR+/HER2- status applied to about 80% of the 16 invasive breast tumors.

TCRdb keeps only in-frame clones here, not all; method: immunoSEQ multiplex PCR. Of about 25,000 clones detected, about 70% appear once; the ten largest clones hold 7.5% to 10%. The CDR3 length is 15 residues. In germline, CDR1 is KGHSH, CDR2 LQKENI. The V end was cut by 2 bases, the J end by 4 bases, with 15 bases between. Study conclusions and caveats: In 14 of 16 patients, blood comparison separated tumor from normal breast.

Regarding this clone: What it binds is not known.

The V gene is TRBV18, the J gene TRBJ2-7, with D possibly TRBD1 on 5 matching bases. The sequence was collected from a person in their 60s with breast cancer. Sequencing was carried out using breast tumor tissue. The CDR3 spells CASSPEDTYAYEQYF. CDR3 coding DNA: TGTGCCAGCTCACCAGAGGACACCTACGCGTACGAGCAGTACTTC.